The 6 T cell receptor beta chains below come from one sample, sequenced in a study of blood T cell repertoires in COVID-19. Repertoires were generated with immunoSEQ multiplex PCR, while TCRdb's copy carries only in-frame clones and drops some. This repertoire shows a few hundred thousand clones, 65% to 90% found once; its top ten account for 7.4%. Material: peripheral blood. These receptors were obtained from a woman aged 45-60 years with acute or convalescent COVID-19.

V is TRBV15 and J is TRBJ1-2; D is ambiguous. The V and J ends lost 3 bases and 0 bases respectively, with 5 bases between them. Germline assignment: CDR1 LNHNV and CDR2 YYDKDF (reference sequence). The CDR3 runs to 13 residues. In nucleotides, the CDR3 is TGTGCCACCAGCAGTAGAACTAACTATGGCTACACCTTC. Protein: CATSSRTNYGYTF.

This chain connects TRBV3-1 (or the pseudogene TRBV3-2) to TRBJ1-1; D gene ambiguous. Germline V lookup: CDR1 LGHDT, CDR2 YNNKEL (reference sequence). V lost 0 bases and J lost 0, with 11 bases in between. The CDR3 runs to 16 residues. CDR3 DNA sequence: TGTGCCAGCAGCCAAGACCAGTTTCCCATGAACACTGAAGCTTTCTTT. Translated, it gives CASSQDQFPMNTEAFF.

This clone has more than one count but fewer than ten. This chain links TRBV5-4 with TRBJ2-1; 9 nucleotides match TRBD2. Trimming cost V 3 bases and J 0 bases; bases outside gene matches: 4. This CDR3 is built from 16 residues. Germline loops: CDR1 SGHNT, CDR2 YYREEE (reference sequence). The CDR3 DNA reads as TGTGCCAGCAGCTCGAGCGGGAGGAGCTCCTACAATGAGCAGTTCTTC. This codes for CASSSSGRSSYNEQFF.

V gene TRBV11-2 combines with J gene TRBJ2-1; no clear D. Trimming left V 0 bases short and J 4 bases short, with 10 bases between. Per the germline V gene, CDR1 is SGHAT and CDR2 is FQNNGV. The length of the CDR3 is 15 residues. The CDR3 sequence is CASSLDLGEYNEQFF. The CDR3, as DNA: TGTGCCAGCAGCTTAGATCTCGGAGAATACAATGAGCAGTTCTTC.

The V gene is TRBV28, the J gene TRBJ1-5, with 8 positions matching TRBD1. The CDR3 is 16 residues long. Germline CDR1 reads MDHEN; CDR2 reads SYDVKM. With 0 bases clipped from V and 5 bases from J, the junction kept 6 bases outside the gene matches. CDR3 region: CASSLWGGQGHQPQHF. The CDR3 DNA is TGTGCCAGCAGTTTATGGGGCGGACAGGGACATCAGCCCCAGCATTTT.

J is TRBJ2-3 and V is TRBV30; 9 bases line up with TRBD1. This CDR3 has 12 residues. Looked up from germline, CDR1 is GTSNPN and CDR2 is SVGIG (reference sequence). V lost 5 bases, J lost 4 bases, and 1 base stayed unmatched. The CDR3 is CAWGQGSDTQYF. CDR3 DNA: TGTGCCTGGGGACAGGGGTCAGATACGCAGTATTTT.